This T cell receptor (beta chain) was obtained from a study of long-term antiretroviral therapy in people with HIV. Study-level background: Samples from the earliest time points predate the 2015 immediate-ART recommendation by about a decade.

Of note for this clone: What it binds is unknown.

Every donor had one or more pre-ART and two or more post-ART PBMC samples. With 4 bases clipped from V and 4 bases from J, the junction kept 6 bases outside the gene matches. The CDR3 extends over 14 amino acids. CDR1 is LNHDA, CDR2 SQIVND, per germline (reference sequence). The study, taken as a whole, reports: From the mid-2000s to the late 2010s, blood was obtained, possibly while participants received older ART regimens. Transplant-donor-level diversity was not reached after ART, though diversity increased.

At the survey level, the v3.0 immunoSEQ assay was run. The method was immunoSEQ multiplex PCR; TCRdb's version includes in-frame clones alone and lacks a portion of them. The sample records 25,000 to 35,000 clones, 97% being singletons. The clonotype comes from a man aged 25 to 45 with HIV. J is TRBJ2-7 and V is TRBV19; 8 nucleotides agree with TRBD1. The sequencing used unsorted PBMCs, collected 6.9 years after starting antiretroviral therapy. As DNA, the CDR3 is TGTGCCAGTAGTAAACGGGACAGGCCTTACGAGCAGTACTTC. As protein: CASSKRDRPYEQYF.